This T cell receptor (beta chain) stems from a study of cytomegalovirus exposure and HLA in healthy donors. Points on this clone: Antigen specificity is unknown.

Points from the study as a whole: V- and J-gene trimming in TCR beta was tied to a missense DCLRE1C variant by an analysis performed later. Common viral pathogens were later found to be apparently linked to several of the most significant clusters.

This CDR3 is built from 16 residues. V was clipped by 1 base and J by 3 bases; unmatched bases: 6. Germline CDR1 is SGHNT and CDR2 is YENEEA. PCR amplification relied on 60 Vbeta primers (plus 13 Jbeta primers). The method was immunoSEQ multiplex PCR; TCRdb's version includes in-frame clones alone and lacks a portion of them. This table holds 70,000 to 85,000 clones, about 60% found once. This receptor was identified in a man aged 30 to 39 in good health and CMV-seropositive. The gene calls are TRBV11-3 and TRBJ2-1; 7 positions agree with TRBD2. What was sequenced was PBMCs. The CDR3 bases are TGTGCCAGCAGCTTAGTGGTGGGACTAAACTACAATGAGCAGTTCTTC. Protein product: CASSLVVGLNYNEQFF.